This T cell receptor beta chain was sequenced during a study of naive and memory T cell subsets. CD45RA-CD27- cells were effector memory; CD45RA+CD27- cells were EMRA. Notes on the study in general: TCR counts from RNA may reflect activation-linked expression changes.

Both TRBC1 and TRBC2 were covered by a beta constant-region primer of two equimolar oligonucleotides. One entry per CDR3 protein, called by TCRdb with MiXCR from the UMI-ligation and nested PCR reads. In the table there are approximately 5,100 distinct CDR3 sequences, about 6.4% of which are singletons. Trimming took 2 bases from V and 5 from J, leaving 9 bases between them. In germline, CDR1 is MNHEY, CDR2 SVGEGT. The CDR3 totals 14 residues. This clonotype is judged medium-sized (0.01 to 0.1%). Antigen specificity is unknown. The chain has TRBV6-2 or TRBV6-3 and TRBJ2-2; D is uncertain. This receptor was identified in a human donor in good health. The sequenced sample was effector memory CD8+ T cells from blood. As to subset: effector memory, CD45RA- CD27-. In nucleotides, the CDR3 is TGTGCCAGCAGTTACGGGCAGGAAACCGGGGAGCTGTTTTTT. It specifies CASSYGQETGELFF.